The clone carrying this TCR beta chain was detected only a few times. This sample is drawn from a study of blood T cell repertoires in COVID-19. Across the whole study: Collection of acute and convalescent COVID-19 samples took place in the United States, Italy and Spain. Nucleic acid was either cDNA or gDNA, and it came from T cells, B-cell-depleted T cells, or PBMCs.

Germline lookup yields CDR1 SGHRS and CDR2 YFSETQ. Trimming at V came to 4 bases and at J to 5 bases, leaving 6 bases not matched to a gene. CDR3 length equals 14 residues. In the authors' workflow: Amplified reference gene primers provided the basis for estimating nucleated cell counts. Sequenced by immunoSEQ multiplex PCR; TCRdb stores in-frame clones only, minus some. The V and J calls and the clone size are those of that table, but D and trimming were determined from the DNA. The sample yields about 200,000 clones, under 90% seen once. The clonotype originates from a man aged 80 or over with acute or convalescent COVID-19. This chain uses TRBV5-1 with TRBJ2-7; 10 bases map to TRBD2. The sequencing sample was made of peripheral blood. The CDR3 reads CASSPRTSGDEQYF. The CDR3 nucleotides are TGCGCCAGCAGCCCAAGGACTAGCGGCGACGAGCAGTACTTC.